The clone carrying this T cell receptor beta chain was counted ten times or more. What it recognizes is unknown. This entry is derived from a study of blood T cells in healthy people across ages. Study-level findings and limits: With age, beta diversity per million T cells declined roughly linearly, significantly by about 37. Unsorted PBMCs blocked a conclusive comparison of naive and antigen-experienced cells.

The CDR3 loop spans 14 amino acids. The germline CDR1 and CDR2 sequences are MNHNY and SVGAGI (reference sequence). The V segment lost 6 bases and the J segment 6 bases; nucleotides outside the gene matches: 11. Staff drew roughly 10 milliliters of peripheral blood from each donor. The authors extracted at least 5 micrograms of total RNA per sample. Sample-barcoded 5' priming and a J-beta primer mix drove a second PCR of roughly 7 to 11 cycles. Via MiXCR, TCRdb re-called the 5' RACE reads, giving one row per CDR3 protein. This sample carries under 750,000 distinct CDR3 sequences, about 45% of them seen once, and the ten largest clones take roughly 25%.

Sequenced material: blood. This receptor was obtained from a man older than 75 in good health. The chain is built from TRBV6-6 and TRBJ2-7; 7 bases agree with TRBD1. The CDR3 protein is CASRRDSLLSEQYF. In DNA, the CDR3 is TGTGCCAGCAGACGGGACAGCCTTTTGAGCGAGCAGTACTTC.